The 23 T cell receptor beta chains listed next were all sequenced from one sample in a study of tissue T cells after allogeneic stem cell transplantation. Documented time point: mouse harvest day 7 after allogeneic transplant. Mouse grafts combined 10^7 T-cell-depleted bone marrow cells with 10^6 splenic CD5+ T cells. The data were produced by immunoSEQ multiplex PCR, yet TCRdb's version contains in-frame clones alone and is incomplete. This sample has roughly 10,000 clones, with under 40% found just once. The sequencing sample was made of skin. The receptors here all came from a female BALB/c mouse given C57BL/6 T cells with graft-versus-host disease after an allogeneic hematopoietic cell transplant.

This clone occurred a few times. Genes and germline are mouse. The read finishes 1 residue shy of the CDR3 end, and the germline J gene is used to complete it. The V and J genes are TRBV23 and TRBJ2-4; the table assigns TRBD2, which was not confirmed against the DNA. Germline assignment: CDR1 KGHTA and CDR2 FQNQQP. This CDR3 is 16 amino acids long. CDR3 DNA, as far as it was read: TGCTCCAGCAGTCAATCATCTGGGGGGCGCTACGACACCTTGTAC. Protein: CSSSQSSGGRYDTLY. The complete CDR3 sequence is CSSSQSSGGRYDTLYF.

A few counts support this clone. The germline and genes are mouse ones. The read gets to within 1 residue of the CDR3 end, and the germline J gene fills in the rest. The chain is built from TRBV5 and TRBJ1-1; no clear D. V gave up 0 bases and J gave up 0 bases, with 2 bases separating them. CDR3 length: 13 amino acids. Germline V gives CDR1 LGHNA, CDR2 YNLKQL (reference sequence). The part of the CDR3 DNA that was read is TGTGCCAGCAGCCAAGATCAGAACACAGAAGTCTTC. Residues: CASSQDQNTEVF. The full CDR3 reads CASSQDQNTEVFF.

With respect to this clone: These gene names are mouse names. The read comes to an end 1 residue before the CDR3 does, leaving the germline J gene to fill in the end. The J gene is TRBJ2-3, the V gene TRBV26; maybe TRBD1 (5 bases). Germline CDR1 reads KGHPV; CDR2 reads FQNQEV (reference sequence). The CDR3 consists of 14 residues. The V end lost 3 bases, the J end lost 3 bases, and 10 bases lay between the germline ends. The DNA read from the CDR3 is TGTGCCAGCAGTCTAGCAGGGTGGGCAGAAACGCTGTAT. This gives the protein CASSLAGWAETLY. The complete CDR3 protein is CASSLAGWAETLYF.

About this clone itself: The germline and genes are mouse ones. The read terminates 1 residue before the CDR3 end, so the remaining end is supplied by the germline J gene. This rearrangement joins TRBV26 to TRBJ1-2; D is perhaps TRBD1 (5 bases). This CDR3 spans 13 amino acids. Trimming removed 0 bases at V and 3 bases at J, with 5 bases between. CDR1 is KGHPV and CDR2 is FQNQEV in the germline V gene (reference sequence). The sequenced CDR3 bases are TGTGCCAGCAGTCTGTCCAGGGACTCCGACTACACC. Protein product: CASSLSRDSDYT. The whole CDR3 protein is CASSLSRDSDYTF.

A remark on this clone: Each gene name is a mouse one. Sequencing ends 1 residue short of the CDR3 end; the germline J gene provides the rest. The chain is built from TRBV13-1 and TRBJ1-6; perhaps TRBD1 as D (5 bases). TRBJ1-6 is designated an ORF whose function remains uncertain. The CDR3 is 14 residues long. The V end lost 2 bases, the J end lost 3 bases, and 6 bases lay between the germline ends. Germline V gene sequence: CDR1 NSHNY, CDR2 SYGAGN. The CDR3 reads CASSEQGYNSPLYF. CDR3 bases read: TGTGCCAGCAGTGAGCAGGGCTATAATTCGCCCCTCTAC.

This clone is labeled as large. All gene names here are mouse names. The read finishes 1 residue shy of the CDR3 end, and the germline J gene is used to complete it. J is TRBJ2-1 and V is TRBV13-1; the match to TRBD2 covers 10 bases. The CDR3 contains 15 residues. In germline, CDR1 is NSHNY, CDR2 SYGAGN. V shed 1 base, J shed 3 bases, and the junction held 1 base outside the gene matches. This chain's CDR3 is CASSDWTGGYAEQFF. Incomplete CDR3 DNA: TGTGCCAGCAGTGATTGGACTGGGGGCTATGCTGAGCAGTTC.

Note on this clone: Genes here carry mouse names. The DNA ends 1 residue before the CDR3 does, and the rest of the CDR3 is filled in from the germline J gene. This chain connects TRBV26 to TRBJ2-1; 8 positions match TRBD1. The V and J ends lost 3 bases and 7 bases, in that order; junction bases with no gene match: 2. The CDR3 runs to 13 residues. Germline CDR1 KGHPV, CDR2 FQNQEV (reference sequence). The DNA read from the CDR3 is TGTGCCAGCAGTCTCAGGACAGGGGCTGAGCAGTTC. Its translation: CASSLRTGAEQF. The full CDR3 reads CASSLRTGAEQFF.

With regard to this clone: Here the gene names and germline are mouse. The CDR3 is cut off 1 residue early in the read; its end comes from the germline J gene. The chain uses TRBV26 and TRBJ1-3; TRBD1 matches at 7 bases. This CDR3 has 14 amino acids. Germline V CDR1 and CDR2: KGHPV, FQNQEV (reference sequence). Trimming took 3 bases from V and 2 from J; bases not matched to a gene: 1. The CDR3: CASSLQGTGNTLYF. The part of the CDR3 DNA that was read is TGTGCCAGCAGTCTACAGGGGACTGGAAATACGCTCTAT.

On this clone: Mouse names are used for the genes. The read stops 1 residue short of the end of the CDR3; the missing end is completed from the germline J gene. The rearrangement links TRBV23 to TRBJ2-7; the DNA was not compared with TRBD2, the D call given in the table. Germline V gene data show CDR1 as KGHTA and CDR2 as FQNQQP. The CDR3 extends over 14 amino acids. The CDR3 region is CSSSQGLGAYEQYF. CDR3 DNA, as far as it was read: TGCTCCAGCAGTCAAGGACTGGGGGCCTATGAACAGTAC.

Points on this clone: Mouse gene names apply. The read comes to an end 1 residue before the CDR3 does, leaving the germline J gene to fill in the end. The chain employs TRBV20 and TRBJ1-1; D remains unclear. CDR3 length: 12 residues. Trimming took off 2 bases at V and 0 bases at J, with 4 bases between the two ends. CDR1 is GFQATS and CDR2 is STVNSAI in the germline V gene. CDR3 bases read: TGTGGTGCTAGGACAACAAACACAGAAGTCTTC. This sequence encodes CGARTTNTEVF. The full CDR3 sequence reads CGARTTNTEVFF.

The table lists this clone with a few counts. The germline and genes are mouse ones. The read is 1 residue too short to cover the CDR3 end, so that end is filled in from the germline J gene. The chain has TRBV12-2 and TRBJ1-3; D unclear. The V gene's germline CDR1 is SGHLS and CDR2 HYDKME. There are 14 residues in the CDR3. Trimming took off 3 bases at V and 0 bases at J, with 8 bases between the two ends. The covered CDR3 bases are TGTGCCAGCTCTGACGAGTATTCTGGAAATACGCTCTAT. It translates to CASSDEYSGNTLY. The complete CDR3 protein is CASSDEYSGNTLYF.

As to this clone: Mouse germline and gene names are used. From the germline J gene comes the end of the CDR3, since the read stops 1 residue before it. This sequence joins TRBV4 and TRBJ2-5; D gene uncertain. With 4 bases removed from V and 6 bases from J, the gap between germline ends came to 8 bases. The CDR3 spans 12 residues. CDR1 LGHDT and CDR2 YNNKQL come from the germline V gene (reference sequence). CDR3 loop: CASSWVRDTQYF. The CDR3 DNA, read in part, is TGTGCCAGCAGCTGGGTCCGGGACACCCAGTAC.

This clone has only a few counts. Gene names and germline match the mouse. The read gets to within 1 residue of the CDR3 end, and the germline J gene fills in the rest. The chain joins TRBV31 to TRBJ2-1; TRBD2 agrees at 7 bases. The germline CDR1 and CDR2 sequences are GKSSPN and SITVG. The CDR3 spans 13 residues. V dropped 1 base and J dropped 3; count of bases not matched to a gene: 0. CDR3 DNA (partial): TGTGCCTGGAGTCGGGGGGGCTATGCTGAGCAGTTC. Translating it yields CAWSRGGYAEQF. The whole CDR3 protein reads CAWSRGGYAEQFF.

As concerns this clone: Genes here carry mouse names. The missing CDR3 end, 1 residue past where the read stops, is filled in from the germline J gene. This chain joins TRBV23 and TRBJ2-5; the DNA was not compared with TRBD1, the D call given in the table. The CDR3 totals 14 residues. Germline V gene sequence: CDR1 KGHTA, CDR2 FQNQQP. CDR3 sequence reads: CSSSQSEQQDTQYF. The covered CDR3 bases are TGCTCCAGCAGTCAATCTGAACAGCAAGACACCCAGTAC.

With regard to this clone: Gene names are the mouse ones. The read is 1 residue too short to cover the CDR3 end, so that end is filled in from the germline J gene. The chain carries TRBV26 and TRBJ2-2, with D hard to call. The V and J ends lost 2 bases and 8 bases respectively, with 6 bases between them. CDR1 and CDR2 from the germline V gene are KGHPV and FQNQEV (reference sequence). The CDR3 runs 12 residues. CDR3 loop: CASSLDGGQLYF. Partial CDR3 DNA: TGTGCCAGCAGTCTGGACGGGGGGCAGCTCTAC.

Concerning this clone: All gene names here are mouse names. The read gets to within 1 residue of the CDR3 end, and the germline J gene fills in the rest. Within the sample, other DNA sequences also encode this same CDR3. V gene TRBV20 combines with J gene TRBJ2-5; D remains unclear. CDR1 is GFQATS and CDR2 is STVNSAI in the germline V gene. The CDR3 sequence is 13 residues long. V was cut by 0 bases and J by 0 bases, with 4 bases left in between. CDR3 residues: CGARDSNQDTQYF. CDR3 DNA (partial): TGTGGTGCTAGGGACAGTAACCAAGACACCCAGTAC.

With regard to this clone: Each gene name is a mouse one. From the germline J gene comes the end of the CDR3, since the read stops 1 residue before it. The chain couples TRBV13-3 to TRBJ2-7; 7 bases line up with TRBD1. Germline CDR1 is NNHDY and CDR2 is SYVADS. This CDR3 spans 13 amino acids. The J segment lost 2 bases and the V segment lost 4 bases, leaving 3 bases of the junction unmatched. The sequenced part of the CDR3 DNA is TGTGCCAGCAGTCACAGGGGACCCTATGAACAGTAC. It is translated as CASSHRGPYEQY. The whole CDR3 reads CASSHRGPYEQYF.

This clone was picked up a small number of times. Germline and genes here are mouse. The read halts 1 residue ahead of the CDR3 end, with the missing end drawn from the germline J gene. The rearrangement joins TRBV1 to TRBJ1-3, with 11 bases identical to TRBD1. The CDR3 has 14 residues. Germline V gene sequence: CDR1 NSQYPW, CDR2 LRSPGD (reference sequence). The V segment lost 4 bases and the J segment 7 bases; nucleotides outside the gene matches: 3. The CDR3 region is CTCSGRDRGNTLYF. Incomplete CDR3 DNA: TGCACCTGCAGTGGCCGGGACAGGGGGAATACGCTCTAT.

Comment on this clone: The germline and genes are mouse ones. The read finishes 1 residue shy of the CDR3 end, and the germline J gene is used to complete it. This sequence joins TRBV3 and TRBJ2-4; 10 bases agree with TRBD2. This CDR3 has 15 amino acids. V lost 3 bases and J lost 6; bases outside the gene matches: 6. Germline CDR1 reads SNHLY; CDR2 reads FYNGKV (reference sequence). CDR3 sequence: CASSLLGGRGNTLYF. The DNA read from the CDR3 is TGTGCCAGCAGCTTGCTGGGGGGGCGCGGGAACACCTTGTAC. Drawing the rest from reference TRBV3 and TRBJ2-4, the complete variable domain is GPKVLQIPSHQIIDMGQMVTLNCDPVSNHLYFYWYKQILGQQMEFLVNFYNGKVMEKSKLFKDQFSVERPDGSYFTLKIQPTALEDSAVYFCASSLLGGRGNTLYFGAGTRLSVL.

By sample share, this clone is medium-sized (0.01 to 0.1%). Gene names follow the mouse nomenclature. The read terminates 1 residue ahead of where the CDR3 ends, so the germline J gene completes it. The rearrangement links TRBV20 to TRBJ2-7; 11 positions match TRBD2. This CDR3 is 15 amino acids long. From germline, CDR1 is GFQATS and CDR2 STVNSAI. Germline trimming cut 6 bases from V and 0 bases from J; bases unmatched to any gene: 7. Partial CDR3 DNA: TGTGGTGCGAGTGACTGGGGGGGGAGCTCCTATGAACAGTAC. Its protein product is CGASDWGGSSYEQY. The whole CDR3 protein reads CGASDWGGSSYEQYF.

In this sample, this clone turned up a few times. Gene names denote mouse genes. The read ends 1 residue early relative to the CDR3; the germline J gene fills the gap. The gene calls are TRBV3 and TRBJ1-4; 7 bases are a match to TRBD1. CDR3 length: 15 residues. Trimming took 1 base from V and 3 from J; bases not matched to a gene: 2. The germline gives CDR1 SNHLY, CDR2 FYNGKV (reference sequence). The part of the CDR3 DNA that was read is TGTGCCAGCAGCTTAGAGGGGGCCCCCAACGAAAGATTATTT. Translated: CASSLEGAPNERLF. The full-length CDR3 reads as CASSLEGAPNERLFF.

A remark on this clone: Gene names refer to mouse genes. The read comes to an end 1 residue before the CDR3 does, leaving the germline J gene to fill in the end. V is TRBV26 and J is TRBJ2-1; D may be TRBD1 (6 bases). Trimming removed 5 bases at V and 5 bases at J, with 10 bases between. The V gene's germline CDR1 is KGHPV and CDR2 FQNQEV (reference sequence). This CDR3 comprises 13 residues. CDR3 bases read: TGTGCCAGCAGTAGGGACATCCATGCTGAGCAGTTC. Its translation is CASSRDIHAEQF. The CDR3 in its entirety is CASSRDIHAEQFF.

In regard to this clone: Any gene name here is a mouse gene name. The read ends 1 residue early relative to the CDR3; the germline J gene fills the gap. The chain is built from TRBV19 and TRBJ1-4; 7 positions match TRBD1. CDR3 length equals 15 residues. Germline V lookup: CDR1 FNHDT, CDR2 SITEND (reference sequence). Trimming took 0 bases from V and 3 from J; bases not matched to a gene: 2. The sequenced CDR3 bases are TGTGCCAGCAGTATAGAGGGGGCGACCAACGAAAGATTATTT. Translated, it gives CASSIEGATNERLF. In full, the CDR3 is CASSIEGATNERLFF.